This T cell receptor (beta chain) was captured by sequencing in a study of OX40 agonist ivuxolimab in advanced cancers. Study background: Patients undergoing dose escalation presented with hepatocellular carcinoma, melanoma, renal cell or head and neck cancer. At 82.7% male, the cohort had a mean age of around 56 years, ranging from roughly 23 to 80. Study conclusions and caveats: Researchers did not determine the expanded peripheral T cells' antigen specificity.

This clone was found once. Its antigen is currently unknown. V was shortened by 0 bases and J by 4 bases, with 9 bases between the two germline ends. This CDR3 region has 14 residues. Germline V gene data show CDR1 as SGDLS and CDR2 as YYNGEE. Some clones are missing from TCRdb's copy, which holds only in-frame ones; the method was immunoSEQ multiplex PCR. The table records more than 95,000 clones, 94% of them present only once. Patients with a history of autoimmune disease or on systemic immunosuppression were excluded. This receptor was obtained from an adult with an advanced solid tumor such as melanoma, head and neck, liver or kidney cancer. This chain uses TRBV9 with TRBJ2-3; D possibly corresponds to TRBD2 (5 bases). This material consisted of CD4+ or CD8+ T cells sorted from blood, taken in a trial of the OX40 agonist ivuxolimab. The CDR3 DNA is TGTGCCAGCAGCGTAGGCGGGCCGCCAGATACGCAGTATTTT. This gives the protein CASSVGGPPDTQYF. The variable domain in full, completed from reference TRBV9 and TRBJ2-3, reads DSGVTQTPKHLITATGQRVTLRCSPRSGDLSVYWYQQSLDQGLQFLIQYYNGEERAKGNILERFSAQQFPDLHSELNLSSLELGDSALYFCASSVGGPPDTQYFGPGTRLTVL.